The T cell receptor beta chain described here comes from a study of spatial heterogeneity in lung cancer (dated by TCRdb to about 2019). Notes on the research overall: Beta-chain transcripts were consistently detected in greater numbers than alpha-chain transcripts, which likely reflected higher beta-chain transcript abundance. TCR repertoire features were related to nonsynonymous mutation counts determined by whole-exome sequencing of tumor tissue. In non-small cell lung cancer, the study made a quantitative comparison of TCR alpha and beta repertoires among multiple tumor regions, matched nontumor lung and blood. In the raw uncorrected reads, each unique combination of TCR and UMI appeared more than ten times on average. Both alpha and beta chains were TCR-sequenced in samples taken at surgery, namely 220 tumor regions, around 64 matched nontumor lung samples and about 58 PBMC samples. Summary of the overall study and its limitations: Confirming at a functional level the hypothesis that regional TCRs recognize regional mutations was considered to require additional single-cell paired TCR alpha and beta sequencing. Ubiquitous expanded tumor TCRs were found in blood more often at tumor resection than at routine follow-up.

Comments on this clonotype: Its antigen is unknown. Base quality data are lacking; no much larger clone is found one base away.

The time point label on this specimen signifies: sample taken at primary tumor resection. TCR sequencing used whole RNA extracted from tumor and nontumor lung tissue, or from cryopreserved PBMC samples, without cell sorting. Donors were around 69 patients with early-stage, untreated non-small cell lung cancer from the lung TRACERx cohort. Only patients for whom sufficient RNA was available from at least two tumor regions were selected for TCR sequencing. The library was generated by 5' RACE. TCRdb names NextSeq 500 as the instrument used. To allow correction of PCR and sequencing errors, the TCR library protocol tagged every TCR cDNA molecule with a unique molecular identifier. The published analysis was carried out like this. TCR identification, UMI-based error correction and CDR3 extraction were performed with Decombinator tools. Expanded TCRs were defined as those above a frequency of 2 per 1,000, corresponding to the top 1% of the tumor frequency distribution. Renyi diversity was computed with the R vegan package after each repertoire had been subsampled 100 times to 5,000 TCRs. To build CDR3 similarity networks, amino acid triplet string-kernel similarity was used, and CDR3s were connected when their pairwise similarity was above 0.82. TCRdb reprocessed the public reads (quality trimming at Q25 with fastp, clone calling with MiXCR) and kept in-frame beta chains. Every distinct CDR3 protein forms one entry, paired with its most common genes and DNA. TCRdb's processing, not the study's, gives the V and J calls here. This sample lists over a thousand distinct CDR3 sequences; roughly 26% were detected once. The ten most abundant clones make up less than 60% of the sample.

The sample in question was PBMCs, obtained at surgery. This TCR was recovered from a male donor with early-stage non-small cell lung cancer.

The DNA sequence follows: TGTGCCAGCAGCGTAGTAGGGGACGGCACAGATACGCAGTATTTT. Its protein is CASSVVGDGTDTQYF. The chain is made from TRBV9 and TRBJ2-3; the D gene is possibly TRBD1 or TRBD2, with 5 bases matching each. Counted from cysteine to phenylalanine, this CDR3 has 15 amino acids. This entry keeps only the CDR3 DNA: 45 bases, framed from base 1. A distance of 9 bases separates the germline ends of V and J, which lose 0 bases and 1 base respectively. The germline V gene provides CDR1 SGDLS and CDR2 YYNGEE.